A selection of T cell receptor beta chains follows, all from one sample in a study of blood T cell repertoires in COVID-19. The repertoire was sequenced with immunoSEQ multiplex PCR; TCRdb's copy has only in-frame clones and lacks some. This table has 53,000 or so clones, around nine tenths appearing once. Sequencing was carried out using peripheral blood. The source is an older man with acute or convalescent COVID-19. The CDR3 runs from the conserved cysteine through the conserved F or W. A D gene is named only where the DNA matches it firmly.

CDR3 protein: CASSLPGAYEQYF; J gene: TRBJ2-7; D gene: NA; V gene: TRBV28
CDR3 protein: CASSLIGRGANSPLHF; J gene: TRBJ1-6; D gene: TRBD1; V gene: TRBV5-8
CDR3 protein: CASSSGGGREKLFF; J gene: TRBJ1-4; D gene: TRBD1; V gene: TRBV28
CDR3 protein: CASSLGRIVYGYTF; J gene: TRBJ1-2; D gene: NA; V gene: TRBV11-2
CDR3 protein: CASSPSGVNEKLFF; J gene: TRBJ1-4; D gene: NA; V gene: TRBV7-9
CDR3 protein: CASSRENNSPLHF; J gene: TRBJ1-6; D gene: NA; V gene: TRBV6-5
CDR3 protein: CASSEGRRGGQTQYF; J gene: TRBJ2-5; D gene: NA; V gene: TRBV6-1
CDR3 protein: CASSLGDRAWGTEAFF; J gene: TRBJ1-1; D gene: TRBD1; V gene: TRBV7-8
CDR3 protein: CASSAYRAGLNTEAFF; J gene: TRBJ1-1; D gene: NA; V gene: TRBV7-9
CDR3 protein: CASSAGTENSPLHF; J gene: TRBJ1-6; D gene: NA; V gene: TRBV10-1
CDR3 protein: CASSLAGGRGDGYTF; J gene: TRBJ1-2; D gene: NA; V gene: TRBV5-1
CDR3 protein: CASSLGRALEQYF; J gene: TRBJ2-7; D gene: TRBD2; V gene: TRBV28
CDR3 protein: CASSLGRSMNTEAFF; J gene: TRBJ1-1; D gene: NA; V gene: TRBV7-9
CDR3 protein: CASSSFNEQFF; J gene: TRBJ2-1; D gene: NA; V gene: TRBV12-3/TRBV12-4
CDR3 protein: CASSPPDRGWGNEQFF; J gene: TRBJ2-1; D gene: TRBD1; V gene: TRBV18
CDR3 protein: CATSRATPETQYF; J gene: TRBJ2-5; D gene: NA; V gene: TRBV15
CDR3 protein: CASSARQVTGELFF; J gene: TRBJ2-2; D gene: NA; V gene: TRBV28
CDR3 protein: CASSPTGGTGNTIYF; J gene: TRBJ1-3; D gene: TRBD1; V gene: TRBV5-6
CDR3 protein: CASSLEGGGSTGELFF; J gene: TRBJ2-2; D gene: NA; V gene: TRBV5-1
CDR3 protein: CASSLGQGTNTIYF; J gene: TRBJ1-3; D gene: TRBD1; V gene: TRBV5-1
CDR3 protein: CAIKTGGNYGYTF; J gene: TRBJ1-2; D gene: TRBD1; V gene: TRBV19
CDR3 protein: CASSLGQGAHTEAFF; J gene: TRBJ1-1; D gene: TRBD1; V gene: TRBV5-1
CDR3 protein: CAWSWTGPGQPQHF; J gene: TRBJ1-5; D gene: TRBD1; V gene: TRBV30
CDR3 protein: CASHGGGVGGSYEQYF; J gene: TRBJ2-7; D gene: NA; V gene: TRBV18
CDR3 protein: CASRRSQGQPQHF; J gene: TRBJ1-5; D gene: NA; V gene: TRBV27
CDR3 protein: CASSVTGGNTEAFF; J gene: TRBJ1-1; D gene: TRBD1; V gene: TRBV5-1
CDR3 protein: CASSSQGADTGELFF; J gene: TRBJ2-2; D gene: TRBD1; V gene: TRBV7-2
CDR3 protein: CASSPTRGYNQPQHF; J gene: TRBJ1-5; D gene: NA; V gene: TRBV18
CDR3 protein: CASSYQGPYNEQFF; J gene: TRBJ2-1; D gene: NA; V gene: TRBV5-4
CDR3 protein: CASSLDRQRQETQYF; J gene: TRBJ2-5; D gene: NA; V gene: TRBV7-8
CDR3 protein: CASSLWGQGADGYTF; J gene: TRBJ1-2; D gene: TRBD1; V gene: TRBV27
CDR3 protein: CASSYSTGGDRYGYTF; J gene: TRBJ1-2; D gene: TRBD1; V gene: TRBV6-2/TRBV6-3
CDR3 protein: CASSPWGGGQPQHF; J gene: TRBJ1-5; D gene: NA; V gene: TRBV28
CDR3 protein: CASSDRGRTSEKLFF; J gene: TRBJ1-4; D gene: TRBD1; V gene: TRBV19
CDR3 protein: CASARSSYNSPLHF; J gene: TRBJ1-6; D gene: NA; V gene: TRBV6-5
CDR3 protein: CASSRDRHEQYF; J gene: TRBJ2-7; D gene: NA; V gene: TRBV5-6
CDR3 protein: CASSIDGANYGYTF; J gene: TRBJ1-2; D gene: NA; V gene: TRBV5-1
CDR3 protein: CASSQSAGMGMEQYF; J gene: TRBJ2-7; D gene: NA; V gene: TRBV3-1/TRBV3-2
CDR3 protein: CAWSVSSNQPQHF; J gene: TRBJ1-5; D gene: NA; V gene: TRBV30
CDR3 protein: CASSSTGYTEAFF; J gene: TRBJ1-1; D gene: NA; V gene: TRBV5-4
CDR3 protein: CASSEGPANTEAFF; J gene: TRBJ1-1; D gene: NA; V gene: TRBV6-1
CDR3 protein: CASSSRGGQPNEQFF; J gene: TRBJ2-1; D gene: NA; V gene: TRBV7-9
CDR3 protein: CASSPISGGASGANVLTF; J gene: TRBJ2-6; D gene: TRBD2; V gene: TRBV18
CDR3 protein: CATSDLGRGGTDTQYF; J gene: TRBJ2-3; D gene: NA; V gene: TRBV24-1
CDR3 protein: CASRLRILTGELFF; J gene: TRBJ2-2; D gene: NA; V gene: TRBV2
CDR3 protein: CASSSLRDRTRVNYGYTF; J gene: TRBJ1-2; D gene: NA; V gene: TRBV11-2
CDR3 protein: CASSADRGSYNSPLHF; J gene: TRBJ1-6; D gene: TRBD1; V gene: TRBV6-1
CDR3 protein: CASSLDSNQPQHF; J gene: TRBJ1-5; D gene: NA; V gene: TRBV5-4
CDR3 protein: CASSLNPDRGRNGELFF; J gene: TRBJ2-2; D gene: TRBD1; V gene: TRBV5-1
CDR3 protein: CASSQQGGTEAFF; J gene: TRBJ1-1; D gene: TRBD1; V gene: TRBV6-6
CDR3 protein: CASSQGGTSGLTDTQYF; J gene: TRBJ2-3; D gene: TRBD2; V gene: TRBV3-1/TRBV3-2
CDR3 protein: CSVDRGTDTQYF; J gene: TRBJ2-3; D gene: NA; V gene: TRBV29-1
CDR3 protein: CASSFQGNTEAFF; J gene: TRBJ1-1; D gene: NA; V gene: TRBV12-3/TRBV12-4